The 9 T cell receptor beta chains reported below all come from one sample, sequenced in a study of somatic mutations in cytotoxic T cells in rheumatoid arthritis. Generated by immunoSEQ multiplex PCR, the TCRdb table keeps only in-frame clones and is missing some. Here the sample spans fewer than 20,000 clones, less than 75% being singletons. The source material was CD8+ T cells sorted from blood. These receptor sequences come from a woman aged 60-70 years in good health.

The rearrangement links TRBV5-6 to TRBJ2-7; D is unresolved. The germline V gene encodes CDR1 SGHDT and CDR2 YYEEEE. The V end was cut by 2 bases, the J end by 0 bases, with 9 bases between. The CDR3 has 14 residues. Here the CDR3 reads CASSFRTSSYEQYF. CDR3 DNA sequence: TGTGCCAGCAGCTTTAGGACGAGCTCCTACGAGCAGTACTTC.

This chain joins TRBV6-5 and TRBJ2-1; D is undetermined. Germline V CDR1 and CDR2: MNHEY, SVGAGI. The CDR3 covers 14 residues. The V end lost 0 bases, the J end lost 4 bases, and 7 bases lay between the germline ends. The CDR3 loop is CASSYSIGYNEQFF. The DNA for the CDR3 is TGTGCCAGCAGTTACTCGATAGGGTACAATGAGCAGTTCTTC.

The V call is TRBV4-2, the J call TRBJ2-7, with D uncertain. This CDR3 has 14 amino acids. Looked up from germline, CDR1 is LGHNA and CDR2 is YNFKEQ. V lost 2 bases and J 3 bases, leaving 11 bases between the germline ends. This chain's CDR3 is CASSQKDGHYEQYF. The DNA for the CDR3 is TGTGCCAGCAGCCAAAAAGACGGTCACTACGAGCAGTACTTC.

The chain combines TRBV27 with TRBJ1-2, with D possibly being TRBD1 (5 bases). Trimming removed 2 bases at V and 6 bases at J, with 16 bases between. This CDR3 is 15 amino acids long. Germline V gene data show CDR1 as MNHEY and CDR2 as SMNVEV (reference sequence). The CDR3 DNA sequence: TGTGCCAGCAGTTTAGGGGGTCGATGGATAGATGGCTACACCTTC. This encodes CASSLGGRWIDGYTF.

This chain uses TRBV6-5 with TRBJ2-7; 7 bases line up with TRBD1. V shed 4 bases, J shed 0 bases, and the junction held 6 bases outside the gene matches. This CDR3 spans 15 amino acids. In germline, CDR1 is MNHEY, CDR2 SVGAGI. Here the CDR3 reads CASSSSGGSSYEQYF. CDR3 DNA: TGTGCCAGCAGTTCCTCAGGGGGAAGCTCCTACGAGCAGTACTTC.

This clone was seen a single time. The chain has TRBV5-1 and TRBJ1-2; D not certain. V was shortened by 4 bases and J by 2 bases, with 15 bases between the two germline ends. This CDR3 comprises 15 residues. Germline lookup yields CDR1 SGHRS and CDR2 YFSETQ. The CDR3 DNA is TGCGCCAGCAGCCTGCGCCTGGAAGGGAACTATGGCTACACCTTC. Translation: CASSLRLEGNYGYTF.

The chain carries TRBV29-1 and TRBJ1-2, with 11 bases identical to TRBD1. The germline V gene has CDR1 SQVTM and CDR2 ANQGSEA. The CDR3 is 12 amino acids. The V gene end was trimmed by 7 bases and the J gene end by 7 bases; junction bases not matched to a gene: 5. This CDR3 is CSAGQGAAGYTF. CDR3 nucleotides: TGCAGCGCTGGACAGGGGGCTGCTGGCTACACCTTC.

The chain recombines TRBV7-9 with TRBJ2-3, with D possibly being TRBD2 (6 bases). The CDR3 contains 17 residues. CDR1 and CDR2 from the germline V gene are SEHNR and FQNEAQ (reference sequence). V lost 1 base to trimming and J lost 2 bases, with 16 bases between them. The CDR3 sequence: CASSLVGGTITTDTQYF. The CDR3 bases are TGTGCCAGCAGCTTAGTAGGCGGGACCATTACCACAGATACGCAGTATTTT.

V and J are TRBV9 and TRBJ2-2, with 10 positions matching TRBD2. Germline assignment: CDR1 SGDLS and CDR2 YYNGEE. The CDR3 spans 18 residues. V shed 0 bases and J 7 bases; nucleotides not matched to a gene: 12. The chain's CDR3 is CASSVEGLSGRVNGELFF. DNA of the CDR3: TGTGCCAGCAGCGTAGAGGGCCTGAGCGGGAGGGTAAACGGGGAGCTGTTTTTT.